This passage covers 17 T cell receptor beta chains from one sample sequenced in a study of blood T cell repertoires in COVID-19. Data came from immunoSEQ multiplex PCR; TCRdb stores just in-frame clones and leaves some out. The table lists a few hundred thousand clones, nearly 90% of them singletons, with 1.5% to 2% in the top ten. The material sequenced was PBMCs or T cells enriched from blood (not recorded which). These receptors all stem from a woman aged 25 to 39 who had recovered from COVID-19.

This clone appeared a few times. The chain recombines TRBV3-1 (or the pseudogene TRBV3-2) with TRBJ2-1, with TRBD2 identical over 11 bases. The CDR3 is 16 residues long. Germline lookup yields CDR1 LGHDT and CDR2 YNNKEL (reference sequence). V was clipped by 4 bases and J by 5 bases; unmatched bases: 7. In DNA form, the CDR3 reads TGTGCCAGCAGCCGCCCCGGGACTAGCGGAAACAATGAGCAGTTCTTC. Its translation: CASSRPGTSGNNEQFF.

The chain recombines TRBV9 with TRBJ2-5; no definite D call. The CDR3 contains 14 residues. Germline V gene sequence: CDR1 SGDLS, CDR2 YYNGEE. V shed 0 bases and J shed 4 bases, with 10 bases lying between them. The CDR3 here is CASSVGLFPETQYF. Written as DNA, the CDR3 is TGTGCCAGCAGCGTAGGTCTGTTTCCAGAGACCCAGTACTTC.

The chain recombines TRBV6-2 or TRBV6-3 with TRBJ1-2; 8 bases map to TRBD1. There are 14 residues in the CDR3. Trimming cost V 1 base and J 8 bases; bases outside gene matches: 6. Germline CDR1 MNHEY, CDR2 SVGEGT. The CDR3 loop is CASSYWDRRPGYTF. The CDR3 DNA sequence: TGTGCCAGCAGTTACTGGGACAGGCGCCCGGGCTACACCTTC.

This sequence joins TRBV6-2 or TRBV6-3 and TRBJ1-5; 8 bases agree with TRBD1. Germline CDR1 reads MNHEY; CDR2 reads SVGEGT. The V segment lost 5 bases and the J segment 6 bases; nucleotides outside the gene matches: 18. The CDR3 is 18 residues long. The CDR3 DNA reads TGTGCCAGCAGTCCCCCGGGCAGGGGGCTTTTTAGAAGTCAGCCCCAGCATTTT. It is translated as CASSPPGRGLFRSQPQHF.

In DNA form, the CDR3 reads TGTGCCATCACTCCTACTAGCGGGGGCACCGGGGAGCTGTTTTTT. Its protein is CAITPTSGGTGELFF. This chain links TRBV10-3 with TRBJ2-2; 11 nucleotides match TRBD2. Looked up from germline, CDR1 is ENHRY and CDR2 is SYGVKD. CDR3 length: 15 amino acids. J was trimmed by 4 bases and V by 7 bases; bases with no gene match: 5.

The chain links TRBV2 to TRBJ1-1, with D uncertain. The CDR3 is 13 residues long. The V gene's germline CDR1 is SNHLY and CDR2 FYNNEI. Trimming removed 4 bases from V and 6 bases from J, with 12 bases in between. CDR3 sequence: CASSVNAGAEAFF. The CDR3 bases are TGTGCCAGCAGTGTTAACGCCGGGGCTGAAGCTTTCTTT.

Only one count was recorded for this clone. This rearrangement joins TRBV7-2 to TRBJ1-2, with D uncertain. CDR1 and CDR2 (germline): SGHTA, FQGNSA. The CDR3 sequence is 16 residues long. Trimming removed 3 bases at V and 4 bases at J, with 18 bases between. The CDR3, as DNA: TGTGCCAGCAGCTTTGGGCATTCACTTTCTACCTATGGCTACACCTTC. Encoded protein: CASSFGHSLSTYGYTF.

The V gene is TRBV7-2, the J gene TRBJ2-2; 7 bases are shared with TRBD1. The CDR3 runs to 18 residues. The germline V gene has CDR1 SGHTA and CDR2 FQGNSA. V was pared by 2 bases and J by 4 bases, with 13 bases of the junction left unmatched. As DNA, the CDR3 is TGTGCCAGCAGCTTAAGGTCAGTAAGGGGGCGGTGCACCGGGGAGCTGTTTTTT. It codes for CASSLRSVRGRCTGELFF.

This sequence joins TRBV5-4 and TRBJ1-4, with 11 bases identical to TRBD1. Looked up from germline, CDR1 is SGHNT and CDR2 is YYREEE (reference sequence). The CDR3 runs 18 residues. The V and J ends lost 4 bases and 4 bases, in that order; junction bases with no gene match: 12. This chain's CDR3 is CASSPNRDRGLDNEKLFF. DNA for the CDR3: TGTGCCAGCAGCCCAAACCGGGACAGGGGGTTGGATAATGAAAAACTGTTTTTT.

The chain recombines TRBV5-8 with TRBJ1-1; D unclear. Germline CDR1 is SGHTS and CDR2 is YDEGEE. V gave up 4 bases and J gave up 6 bases, with 7 bases separating them. This CDR3 comprises 11 residues. CDR3 amino acids: CASSHTAEAFF. The CDR3 nucleotides read TGTGCCAGCAGCCACACAGCTGAAGCTTTCTTT.

The CDR3 DNA follows: TGTGCCAGCAGCCGCACAGGGGGCGTGTATGTCATGAACACTGAAGCTTTCTTT. It yields the protein CASSRTGGVYVMNTEAFF. The genes are TRBV3-1 (or the pseudogene TRBV3-2) and TRBJ1-1, with TRBD1 identical over 9 bases. Germline CDR1 reads LGHDT; CDR2 reads YNNKEL (reference sequence). Germline trimming cut 4 bases from V and 0 bases from J; bases unmatched to any gene: 12. The CDR3 loop spans 18 amino acids.

This clone is a singleton in its sample. V and J are TRBV2 and TRBJ1-5; no definite D call. Germline assignment: CDR1 SNHLY and CDR2 FYNNEI. V was pared by 4 bases and J by 0 bases, with 7 bases between. This CDR3 region has 14 residues. The CDR3 DNA sequence: TGTGCCAGCAGTGCAGGTTTTAGCAATCAGCCCCAGCATTTT. This codes for CASSAGFSNQPQHF.

In this sample, this clone turned up once. This chain joins TRBV4-1 and TRBJ2-7; TRBD1 is a possible D gene (6 bases). V lost 1 base and J 4 bases, leaving 14 bases between the germline ends. The length of the CDR3 is 15 residues. CDR1 and CDR2 from the germline V gene are MGHRA and YSYEKL. The CDR3 here is CASSQVETGGYEQYF. The CDR3 DNA is TGCGCCAGCAGCCAAGTTGAGACAGGAGGTTACGAGCAGTACTTC.

The V and J genes are TRBV19 and TRBJ2-5; a possible D gene is TRBD1 (5 bases). Trimming took 1 base from V and 3 from J, leaving 9 bases between them. Germline values: CDR1 LNHDA, CDR2 SQIVND (reference sequence). This CDR3 has 14 amino acids. CDR3 coding DNA: TGTGCCAGTAGTATAGCGGCAGGGAAAGAGACCCAGTACTTC. It specifies CASSIAAGKETQYF.

In this sample, this clone turned up once. The V and J genes are TRBV6-5 and TRBJ1-4; TRBD1 matches at 7 bases. Looked up from germline, CDR1 is MNHEY and CDR2 is SVGAGI. Losses at the gene ends were 4 bases for V and 4 bases for J; bases not matched to a gene: 3. CDR3 length: 14 residues. This chain's CDR3 is CASSSRGVNEKLFF. The CDR3 coding sequence is TGTGCCAGCAGTTCCAGGGGGGTTAATGAAAAACTGTTTTTT.

This chain connects TRBV11-2 to TRBJ1-2, with 9 bases that match TRBD1. Losses at the gene ends were 0 bases for V and 8 bases for J; bases not matched to a gene: 10. This CDR3 is 16 amino acids long. Germline CDR1 and CDR2: SGHAT and FQNNGV. The CDR3 coding sequence is TGTGCCAGCAGCTTAGAGCGCTCCTGGGACAGGGACGGCTACACCTTC. Protein sequence: CASSLERSWDRDGYTF.

The CDR3 is CASSTWRGGSYEQYF. The DNA for the CDR3 is TGTGCCAGCAGCACGTGGAGGGGTGGCTCCTACGAGCAGTACTTC. The rearrangement joins TRBV6-5 to TRBJ2-7, with TRBD2 as a possible D gene (6 bases). Germline V gene data show CDR1 as MNHEY and CDR2 as SVGAGI. With 6 bases removed from V and 0 bases from J, the gap between germline ends came to 15 bases. The CDR3 is 15 residues long.